These 8 T cell receptor beta chains came from one sample sequenced in a study of T cell responses to AZD1222 COVID-19 vaccine. Assay: immunoSEQ multiplex PCR; the TCRdb copy retains only in-frame clones and omits some. The table shows fewer than 130,000 clones, with 92% occurring only once. The material sequenced was peripheral blood, taken on day 0 of AZD1222 vaccination. These receptors were collected from an adult in good health.

This clone occurred once. The V gene is TRBV5-5, the J gene TRBJ1-3, with TRBD1 identical over 7 bases. This CDR3 contains 15 residues. V shed 3 bases and J 2 bases; nucleotides not matched to a gene: 5. The germline gives CDR1 SGHKS, CDR2 YYEKEE (reference sequence). CDR3 residues: CASSSWDSAGNTIYF. The CDR3 DNA reads TGTGCCAGCAGCTCTTGGGACAGCGCTGGAAACACCATATATTTT.

This clone has more than one count but fewer than ten. The chain carries TRBV13 and TRBJ1-1, with D possibly TRBD1 on 6 matching bases. With 6 bases removed from V and 6 bases from J, the gap between germline ends came to 11 bases. The CDR3 contains 12 residues. Germline CDR1 PRHDT, CDR2 FYEKMQ (reference sequence). The CDR3 is CASSYRVAEAFF. CDR3 DNA sequence: TGTGCCAGCAGTTACAGGGTGGCTGAAGCTTTCTTT. Together with reference TRBV13 and TRBJ1-1, the CDR3 gives the full variable domain: AAGVIQSPRHLIKEKRETATLKCYPIPRHDTVYWYQQGPGQDPQFLISFYEKMQSDKGSIPDRFSAQQFSDYHSELNMSSLELGDSALYFCASSYRVAEAFFGQGTRLTVV.

CDR3 residues: CSAAWEADAPGELFF. CDR3 DNA sequence: TGCAGCGCGGCGTGGGAGGCGGATGCGCCCGGGGAGCTGTTTTTT. V usage is TRBV29-1 and J usage is TRBJ2-2, with D possibly being TRBD2 (6 bases). Germline V lookup: CDR1 SQVTM, CDR2 ANQGSEA. V lost 7 bases and J lost 6, with 21 bases in between. The CDR3 runs to 15 residues.

V is TRBV6-2 or TRBV6-3 and J is TRBJ2-5; D is unresolved. The ends were cut back, 0 bases at V and 7 bases at J, with 9 bases in the middle. Germline V gene sequence: CDR1 MNHEY, CDR2 SVGEGT. The CDR3 is made up of 13 amino acids. CDR3 sequence (DNA): TGTGCCAGCAGTTACTCCGGCTCGGGGACCCAGTACTTC. Amino acid sequence: CASSYSGSGTQYF.

The genes are TRBV7-2 and TRBJ1-6; D uncertain. V lost 5 bases and J lost 8, with 10 bases in between. From germline, CDR1 is SGHTA and CDR2 FQGNSA. This CDR3 spans 13 amino acids. CDR3 DNA: TGTGCCAGCAGCCCCGGGAGGGATTCACCCCTCCACTTT. Protein: CASSPGRDSPLHF.

J is TRBJ1-5 and V is TRBV4-1; D call uncertain. Germline loops: CDR1 MGHRA, CDR2 YSYEKL. This CDR3 contains 15 residues. Trimming removed 0 bases at V and 4 bases at J, with 10 bases between. The CDR3 DNA reads TGCGCCAGCAGCCAAGACCCGGACGGGAATCAGCCCCAGCATTTT. Amino acids: CASSQDPDGNQPQHF.

This sequence joins TRBV12-5 and TRBJ1-3; TRBD1 is a possible D gene (6 bases). The CDR3 spans 15 residues. Per the germline V gene, CDR1 is LGHNT and CDR2 is FRNRAP. The ends were cut back, 3 bases at V and 6 bases at J, with 15 bases in the middle. CDR3 sequence reads: CASGFWQQGPNTIYF. The CDR3 DNA follows: TGTGCTAGTGGTTTTTGGCAACAGGGTCCAAACACCATATATTTT.

This rearrangement joins TRBV3-1 (or the pseudogene TRBV3-2) to TRBJ2-1; 9 bases are shared with TRBD2. J lost 0 bases, V lost 4 bases, and 10 bases had no gene match. The CDR3 extends over 18 amino acids. Germline V CDR1 and CDR2: LGHDT, YNNKEL (reference sequence). The CDR3 here is CASSPRTSAYSSYNEQFF. CDR3 DNA sequence: TGTGCCAGCAGCCCGAGGACTAGCGCATATAGCTCCTACAATGAGCAGTTCTTC.